The 8 T cell receptor beta chains presented below share a single source sample, sequenced in a study of blood T cell repertoires in COVID-19. Assay: immunoSEQ multiplex PCR; the TCRdb copy retains only in-frame clones and omits some. The sample includes around 440,000 clones, approximately 90% of them seen just once. Material: peripheral blood. The origin of the receptors is a woman in her forties or fifties with COVID-19, enrolled during active disease.

This clone was observed a handful of times. The chain links TRBV7-9 to TRBJ1-1; TRBD1 aligns across 7 bases. This CDR3 has 14 residues. Germline V gives CDR1 SEHNR, CDR2 FQNEAQ (reference sequence). The junction had 1 base not matched to a gene; V was cut back by 0 bases and J by 3 bases. CDR3 DNA sequence: TGTGCCAGCAGCTTAGCGGGACAGTACACTGAAGCTTTCTTT. The encoded protein is CASSLAGQYTEAFF.

This chain links TRBV19 with TRBJ1-5; D is perhaps TRBD1 (6 bases). Trimming took off 5 bases at V and 5 bases at J, with 10 bases between the two ends. CDR3 length equals 13 residues. The V gene's germline CDR1 is LNHDA and CDR2 SQIVND (reference sequence). CDR3 sequence reads: CASSGDKDQPQHF. CDR3 sequence (DNA): TGTGCCAGTAGTGGGGACAAAGATCAGCCCCAGCATTTT.

This chain uses TRBV5-1 with TRBJ2-3, with 9 bases that match TRBD2. Unmatched junction bases numbered 3, after V lost 2 bases and J lost 2 bases. This CDR3 is built from 15 residues. Germline CDR1 SGHRS, CDR2 YFSETQ. The CDR3 sequence: CASSFGGGDTDTQYF. The CDR3 coding sequence is TGCGCCAGCAGCTTTGGCGGGGGGGACACAGATACGCAGTATTTT. Using reference TRBV5-1 and TRBJ2-3 for the parts outside the CDR3, the full variable domain is KAGVTQTPRYLIKTRGQQVTLSCSPISGHRSVSWYQQTPGQGLQFLFEYFSETQRNKGNFPGRFSGRQFSNSRSEMNVSTLELGDSALYLCASSFGGGDTDTQYFGPGTRLTVL.

The V gene is TRBV5-6, the J gene TRBJ1-1; possible D gene TRBD1, 5 bases. Trimming removed 2 bases at V and 0 bases at J, with 11 bases between. Germline V gene data show CDR1 as SGHDT and CDR2 as YYEEEE. This CDR3 is 15 amino acids long. CDR3 sequence: CASSFWGGMNTEAFF. CDR3 in DNA: TGTGCCAGCAGCTTCTGGGGGGGTATGAACACTGAAGCTTTCTTT.

The V and J genes are TRBV6-5 and TRBJ2-2; 10 positions match TRBD1. The CDR3 totals 14 residues. V lost 6 bases to trimming and J lost 7 bases; unmatched junction nucleotides: 5. Germline V CDR1 and CDR2: MNHEY, SVGAGI. CDR3 region: CASRRQGADGELFF. The CDR3 DNA follows: TGTGCCAGCAGGCGACAGGGGGCAGACGGGGAGCTGTTTTTT.

The CDR3 DNA follows: TGTGCCAGCAGTCGAGGAGGGGGCGCGACCGGGGAGCTGTTTTTT. This encodes CASSRGGGATGELFF. V gene TRBV6-5 combines with J gene TRBJ2-2, with D maybe TRBD1 (7 bases). The germline V gene has CDR1 MNHEY and CDR2 SVGAGI. V shed 5 bases and J shed 5 bases, with 15 bases lying between them. The CDR3 extends over 15 amino acids.

The rearrangement joins TRBV2 to TRBJ1-2, with 9 positions matching TRBD1. The V gene end was trimmed by 6 bases and the J gene end by 8 bases; junction bases not matched to a gene: 10. Looked up from germline, CDR1 is SNHLY and CDR2 is FYNNEI. CDR3 length: 14 amino acids. Here the CDR3 reads CASRGTGLLRGYTF. The CDR3, as DNA: TGTGCCAGCAGGGGGACAGGGTTATTACGAGGCTACACCTTC.

The V and J genes are TRBV7-3 and TRBJ1-6, with TRBD1 as a possible D gene (5 bases). CDR3 size: 19 residues. V was trimmed by 5 bases and J by 0 bases, leaving 20 bases between them. Per the germline V gene, CDR1 is SGHTA and CDR2 is FQGTGA. The CDR3 region is CASSTNVIHRGSYNSPLHF. The CDR3 region has the DNA TGTGCCAGCAGCACTAATGTTATTCATAGGGGCTCCTATAATTCACCCCTCCACTTT.